The 16 T cell receptor beta chains listed next were all sequenced from one sample in a study of blood T cells in healthy people across ages. Sample-barcoded 5' priming and a J-beta primer mix drove a second PCR of about 6 to 12 cycles. Each CDR3 protein gets one entry after TCRdb re-called the 5' RACE reads with MiXCR. The sample includes about 650,000 distinct CDR3 sequences, about 30% seen only once; the top ten take 15%. What was sequenced was blood. The receptors stem from a woman older than 75 in good health.

As to this clonotype: This may be a read error: a much more frequent sequence differs by one nucleotide. This rearrangement joins TRBV10-3 to TRBJ1-1; tentatively, D is TRBD1 (5 bases). The V gene's germline CDR1 is ENHRY and CDR2 SYGVKD. The CDR3 sequence is 14 residues long. The CDR3 spells CAIRESGGGTEAFF. In nucleotides, the CDR3 is TGTGCCATCAGGGAGTCGGGGGGAGGCACTGAAGCTTTCTTT.

With respect to this clonotype: The junction and the germline gene differ at one end; a read error may be behind it. This chain joins TRBV15 and TRBJ2-1, with 8 bases fitting TRBD2. The CDR3 runs to 19 residues. The germline V gene has CDR1 LNHNV and CDR2 YYDKDF (reference sequence). The CDR3 nucleotides read TGTGCCTCCAGCAGAGGGGGGGCGGGGGGCCCAAGCTCCTACAATGAGCAGTTCTTC. Its protein is CASSRGGAGGPSSYNEQFF.

This clonotype was found a few times. This sequence may be a read error, since a much larger clone differs from it by one base. The V and J genes are TRBV10-3 and TRBJ1-2; 9 positions agree with TRBD1. Germline lookup yields CDR1 ENHRY and CDR2 SYGVKD. Losses at the gene ends were 4 bases for V and 6 bases for J; bases not matched to a gene: 3. This CDR3 contains 13 residues. The CDR3 region is CAISATGGHGYTF. The CDR3 nucleotides read TGTGCCATCAGTGCAACAGGGGGCCATGGCTACACCTTC.

The chain is built from TRBV9 and TRBJ1-3; no firm D call. Germline assignment: CDR1 SGDLS and CDR2 YYNGEE. This CDR3 is 17 amino acids long. Trimming shortened V by 0 bases and J by 0 bases, and 13 bases separated the two germline ends. In DNA form, the CDR3 reads TGTGCCAGCAGCGTAGAATTGTGGTCGGACTCTGGAAACACCATATATTTT. It specifies CASSVELWSDSGNTIYF. Together with reference TRBV9 and TRBJ1-3, the CDR3 gives the full variable domain: DSGVTQTPKHLITATGQRVTLRCSPRSGDLSVYWYQQSLDQGLQFLIQYYNGEERAKGNILERFSAQQFPDLHSELNLSSLELGDSALYFCASSVELWSDSGNTIYFGEGSWLTVV.

The chain employs TRBV5-1 and TRBJ2-1; TRBD2 matches at 9 bases. V was clipped by 4 bases and J by 0 bases; unmatched bases: 11. Germline CDR1 reads SGHRS; CDR2 reads YFSETQ. The CDR3 is 18 residues long. CDR3 region: CASSLAGGRPSSYNEQFF. The CDR3 DNA follows: TGCGCCAGCAGCCTTGCGGGAGGGCGGCCCAGCTCCTACAATGAGCAGTTCTTC.

This clonotype was observed a handful of times. This chain joins TRBV5-1 and TRBJ2-2; no reliable D call. V lost 5 bases and J lost 5, with 7 bases in between. The CDR3 contains 12 residues. Germline V gene lookup returns CDR1 SGHRS and CDR2 YFSETQ. The CDR3 loop is CASRKDTGELFF. CDR3 nucleotide sequence: TGCGCCAGCAGGAAAGATACCGGGGAGCTGTTTTTT. The full variable domain, in which reference TRBV5-1 and TRBJ2-2 provide the parts outside the CDR3, is KAGVTQTPRYLIKTRGQQVTLSCSPISGHRSVSWYQQTPGQGLQFLFEYFSETQRNKGNFPGRFSGRQFSNSRSEMNVSTLELGDSALYLCASRKDTGELFFGEGSRLTVL.

This clonotype turned up a few times. This chain uses TRBV20-1 with TRBJ2-1; unclear D gene. The CDR3 runs 13 residues. Per germline, CDR1 DFQATT and CDR2 SNEGSKA (reference sequence). V was trimmed by 0 bases and J by 5 bases, leaving 8 bases between them. The CDR3 loop is CSARDLPDNEQFF. The CDR3 DNA sequence: TGCAGTGCTAGAGATCTACCGGACAATGAGCAGTTCTTC.

This rearrangement joins TRBV25-1 to TRBJ1-5; D is perhaps TRBD1 (5 bases). CDR3 length: 14 residues. The germline CDR1 and CDR2 sequences are MGHDK and SYGVNS. Deletions cut 3 bases from V and 6 bases from J, with 12 bases between. The CDR3 DNA follows: TGTGCCAGCAGTGATTCCGGGACGGGTCAGCCCCAGCATTTT. Its translation: CASSDSGTGQPQHF.

In this sample, this clonotype turned up a few times. The chain couples TRBV5-6 to TRBJ1-1; 8 bases align to TRBD1. The V gene's germline CDR1 is SGHDT and CDR2 YYEEEE. This CDR3 spans 16 amino acids. V gave up 5 bases and J gave up 2 bases; unmatched junction bases: 11. The CDR3 nucleotides are TGTGCCAGCAGGACTACAGGGGGGGGAACCAACACTGAAGCTTTCTTT. It is translated as CASRTTGGGTNTEAFF. Variable domain in full (rest from reference TRBV5-6 and TRBJ1-1): DAGVTQSPTHLIKTRGQQVTLRCSPKSGHDTVSWYQQALGQGPQFIFQYYEEEERQRGNFPDRFSGHQFPNYSSELNVNALLLGDSALYLCASRTTGGGTNTEAFFGQGTRLTVV.

The sample holds a few counts of this clonotype. The chain employs TRBV7-9 and TRBJ2-3; no firm D call. The CDR3 runs to 15 residues. Germline V gene data show CDR1 as SEHNR and CDR2 as FQNEAQ (reference sequence). V was pared by 1 base and J by 3 bases, with 11 bases between. The CDR3 region is CASSLGQVKTDTQYF. The CDR3 DNA is TGTGCCAGCAGCTTAGGTCAGGTAAAAACAGATACGCAGTATTTT.

This clonotype appeared many times. The rearrangement joins TRBV7-2 to TRBJ2-5; 8 bases agree with TRBD2. The V segment lost 2 bases and the J segment 4 bases; nucleotides outside the gene matches: 6. Germline V lookup: CDR1 SGHTA, CDR2 FQGNSA. This CDR3 is built from 15 residues. CDR3 DNA sequence: TGTGCCAGCAGCTTAACCGGGACTAGAGCAGAGACCCAGTACTTC. It specifies CASSLTGTRAETQYF.

The sample holds many counts of this clonotype. This chain joins TRBV4-1 and TRBJ2-5; maybe TRBD1 (5 bases). Germline CDR1 MGHRA, CDR2 YSYEKL. CDR3 length equals 14 residues. V was shortened by 2 bases and J by 5 bases, with 12 bases between the two germline ends. The DNA for the CDR3 is TGCGCCAGCAGCCAACTGGACACCCGCGAGACCCAGTACTTC. Residues: CASSQLDTRETQYF.

The sample holds many counts of this clonotype. CDR3 coding DNA: TGTGCCAGCAGCTACGAGGGACTGCCCTTCCAAGAGACCCAGTACTTC. It is translated as CASSYEGLPFQETQYF. The chain uses TRBV6-1 and TRBJ2-5; D may be TRBD2 (6 bases). The CDR3 is 16 residues long. Trimming left V 6 bases short and J 1 base short, with 18 bases between. The V gene's germline CDR1 is MNHNS and CDR2 SASEGT.

The genes are TRBV4-3 and TRBJ1-1; D uncertain. The CDR3 covers 14 residues. The germline CDR1 and CDR2 sequences are LGHNA and YSLEER. Between the trimmed V and J ends, which lost 2 bases and 3 bases, there was a span of 10 bases. CDR3 in amino acids: CASSQFRGYTEAFF. The CDR3 DNA reads TGCGCCAGCAGCCAATTTCGAGGGTACACTGAAGCTTTCTTT.

CDR3 region: CASSLSSGGSGETQYF. CDR3 DNA: TGCGCCAGCAGCTTGTCTAGCGGGGGGTCGGGAGAGACCCAGTACTTC. V and J are TRBV5-1 and TRBJ2-5; 11 nucleotides match TRBD2. Germline-derived CDR1 and CDR2 are SGHRS and YFSETQ. This CDR3 comprises 16 residues. The V gene end was trimmed by 1 base and the J gene end by 4 bases; junction bases not matched to a gene: 6.

In its sample, this clonotype was seen many times. The rearrangement uses TRBV27 and TRBJ2-3; possibly TRBD1 for D (5 bases). Between the trimmed V and J ends, which lost 5 bases and 0 bases, there was a span of 21 bases. Germline V gene lookup returns CDR1 MNHEY and CDR2 SMNVEV (reference sequence). CDR3 size: 18 residues. CDR3 region: CASSPLGRALGSTDTQYF. The CDR3 bases are TGTGCCAGCAGTCCCCTGGGCAGGGCCTTGGGAAGCACAGATACGCAGTATTTT.